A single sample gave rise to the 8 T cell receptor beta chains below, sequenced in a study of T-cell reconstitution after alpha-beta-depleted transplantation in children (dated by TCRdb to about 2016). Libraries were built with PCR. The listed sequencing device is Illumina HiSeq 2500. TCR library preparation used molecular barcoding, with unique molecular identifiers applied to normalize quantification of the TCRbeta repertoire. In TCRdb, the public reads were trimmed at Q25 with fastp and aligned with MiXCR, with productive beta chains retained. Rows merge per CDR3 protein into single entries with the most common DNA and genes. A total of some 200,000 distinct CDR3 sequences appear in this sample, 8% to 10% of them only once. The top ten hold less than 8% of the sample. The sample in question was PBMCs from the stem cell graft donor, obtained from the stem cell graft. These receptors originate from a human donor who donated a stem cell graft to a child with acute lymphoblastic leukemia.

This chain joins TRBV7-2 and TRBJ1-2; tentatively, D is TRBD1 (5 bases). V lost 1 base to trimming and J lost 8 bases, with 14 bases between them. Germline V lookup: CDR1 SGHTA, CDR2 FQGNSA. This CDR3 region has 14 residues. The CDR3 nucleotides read TGTGCCAGCAGCTTAGGGGGCCCGACGGGGGGCTACACCTTC. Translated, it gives CASSLGGPTGGYTF. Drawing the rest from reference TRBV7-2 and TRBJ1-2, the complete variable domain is GAGVSQSPSNKVTEKGKDVELRCDPISGHTALYWYRQSLGQGLEFLIYFQGNSAPDKSGLPSDRFSAERTGGSVSTLTIQRTQQEDSAVYLCASSLGGPTGGYTFGSGTRLTVV.

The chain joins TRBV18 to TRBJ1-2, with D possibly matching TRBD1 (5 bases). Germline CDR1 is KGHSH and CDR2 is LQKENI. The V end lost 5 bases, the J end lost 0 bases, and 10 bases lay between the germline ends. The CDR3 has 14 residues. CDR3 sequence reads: CASSTDSSNYGYTF. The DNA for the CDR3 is TGTGCCAGCTCAACTGACAGCTCTAACTATGGCTACACCTTC.

The CDR3 bases are TGCGCCAGCAGCTCCCCCTCCAGGGGGCCTTCCCCAATCTATGGCTACACCTTC. Amino acid sequence: CASSSPSRGPSPIYGYTF. This chain joins TRBV5-1 and TRBJ1-2, with 8 bases identical to TRBD1. Germline loops: CDR1 SGHRS, CDR2 YFSETQ. The junction had 17 bases not matched to a gene; V was cut back by 3 bases and J by 4 bases. This CDR3 region has 18 residues.

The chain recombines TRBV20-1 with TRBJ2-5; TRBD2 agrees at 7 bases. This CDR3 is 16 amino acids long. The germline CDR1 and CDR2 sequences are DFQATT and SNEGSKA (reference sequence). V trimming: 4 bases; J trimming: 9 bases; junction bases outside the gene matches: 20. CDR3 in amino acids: CSATLRGVAGRLAQYF. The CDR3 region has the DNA TGCAGTGCTACCCTAAGGGGTGTAGCGGGCCGTCTGGCCCAGTACTTC.

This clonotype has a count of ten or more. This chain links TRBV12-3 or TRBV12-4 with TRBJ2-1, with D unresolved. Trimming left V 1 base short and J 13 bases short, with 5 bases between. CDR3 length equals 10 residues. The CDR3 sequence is CASSLEDQFF. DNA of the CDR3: TGTGCCAGCAGTTTAGAAGACCAGTTCTTC.

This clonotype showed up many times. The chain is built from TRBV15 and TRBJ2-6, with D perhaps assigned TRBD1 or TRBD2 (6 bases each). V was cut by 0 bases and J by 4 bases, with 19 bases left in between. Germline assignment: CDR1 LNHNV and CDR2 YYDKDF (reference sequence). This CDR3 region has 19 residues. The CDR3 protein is CATSRDFRGTSAGANVLTF. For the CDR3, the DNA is TGTGCCACCAGCAGAGATTTTAGGGGGACTTCGGCAGGGGCCAACGTCCTGACTTTC.

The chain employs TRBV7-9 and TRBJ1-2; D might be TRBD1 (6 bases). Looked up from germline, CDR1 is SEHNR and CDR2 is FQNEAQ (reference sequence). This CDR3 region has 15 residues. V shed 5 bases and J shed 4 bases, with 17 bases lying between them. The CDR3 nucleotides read TGTGCCAGCAGCCCTGACACAGGGAAGCTCTATGGCTACACCTTC. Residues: CASSPDTGKLYGYTF.

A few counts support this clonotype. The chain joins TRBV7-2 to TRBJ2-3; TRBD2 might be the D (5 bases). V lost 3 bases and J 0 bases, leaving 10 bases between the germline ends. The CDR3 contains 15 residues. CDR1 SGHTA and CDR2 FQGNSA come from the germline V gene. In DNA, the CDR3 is TGTGCCAGCAGCTTGAGGGCCTCTAGCACAGATACGCAGTATTTT. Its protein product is CASSLRASSTDTQYF.